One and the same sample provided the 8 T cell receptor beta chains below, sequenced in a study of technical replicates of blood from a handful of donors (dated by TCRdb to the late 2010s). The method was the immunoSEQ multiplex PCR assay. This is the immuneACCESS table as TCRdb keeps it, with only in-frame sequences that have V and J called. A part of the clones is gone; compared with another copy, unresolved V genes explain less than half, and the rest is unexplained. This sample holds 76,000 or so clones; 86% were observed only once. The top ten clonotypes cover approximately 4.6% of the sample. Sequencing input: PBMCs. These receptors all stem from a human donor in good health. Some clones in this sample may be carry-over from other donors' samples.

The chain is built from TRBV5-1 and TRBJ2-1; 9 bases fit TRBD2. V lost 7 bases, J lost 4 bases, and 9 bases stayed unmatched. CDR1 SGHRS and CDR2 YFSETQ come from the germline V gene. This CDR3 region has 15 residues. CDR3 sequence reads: CASRTGTSLYNEQFF. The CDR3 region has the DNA TGCGCCAGCCGGACTGGGACTAGCCTTTACAATGAGCAGTTCTTC.

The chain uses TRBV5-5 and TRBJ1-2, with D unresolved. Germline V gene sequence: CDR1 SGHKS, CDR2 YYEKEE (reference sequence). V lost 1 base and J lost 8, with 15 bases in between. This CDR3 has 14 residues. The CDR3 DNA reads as TGTGCCAGCAGCTTGACGGGTCACTACGAGGGCTACACCTTC. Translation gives CASSLTGHYEGYTF.

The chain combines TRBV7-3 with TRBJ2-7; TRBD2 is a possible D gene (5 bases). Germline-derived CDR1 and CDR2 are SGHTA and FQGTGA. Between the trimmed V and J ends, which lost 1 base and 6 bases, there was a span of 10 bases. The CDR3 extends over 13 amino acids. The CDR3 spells CASSLIKEAEQYF. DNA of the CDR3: TGTGCCAGCAGCTTAATTAAGGAGGCCGAGCAGTACTTC.

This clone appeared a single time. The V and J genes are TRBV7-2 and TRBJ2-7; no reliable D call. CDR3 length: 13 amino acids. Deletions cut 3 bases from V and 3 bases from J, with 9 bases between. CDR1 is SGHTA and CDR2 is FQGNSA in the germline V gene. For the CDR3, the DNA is TGTGCCAGCAGCTTCCCCGACTTCTACGAGCAGTACTTC. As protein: CASSFPDFYEQYF.

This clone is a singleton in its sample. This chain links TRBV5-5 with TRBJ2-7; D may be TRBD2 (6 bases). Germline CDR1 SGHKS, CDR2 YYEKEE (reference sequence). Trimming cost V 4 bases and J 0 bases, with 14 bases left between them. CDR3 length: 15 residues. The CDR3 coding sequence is TGTGCCAGCAGCCGGAGGGCGCTCAACTCCTACGAGCAGTACTTC. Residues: CASSRRALNSYEQYF.

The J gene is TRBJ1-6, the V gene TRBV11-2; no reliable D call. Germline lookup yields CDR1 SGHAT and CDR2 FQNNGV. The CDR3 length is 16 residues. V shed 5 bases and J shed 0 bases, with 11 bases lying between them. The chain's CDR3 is CASSLSLSSYNSPLHF. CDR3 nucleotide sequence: TGTGCCAGCAGCCTTAGTCTGAGCTCCTATAATTCACCCCTCCACTTT.

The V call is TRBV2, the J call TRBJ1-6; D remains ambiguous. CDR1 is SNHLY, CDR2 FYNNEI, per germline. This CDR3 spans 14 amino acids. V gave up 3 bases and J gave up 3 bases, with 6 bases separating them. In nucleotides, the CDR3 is TGTGCCAGCAGTGAGAACAGCTATAATTCACCCCTCCACTTT. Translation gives CASSENSYNSPLHF. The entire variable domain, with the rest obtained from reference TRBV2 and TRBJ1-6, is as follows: EPEVTQTPSHQVTQMGQEVILRCVPISNHLYFYWYRQILGQKVEFLVSFYNNEISEKSEIFDDQFSVERPDGSNFTLKIRSTKLEDSAMYFCASSENSYNSPLHFGNGTRLTVT.

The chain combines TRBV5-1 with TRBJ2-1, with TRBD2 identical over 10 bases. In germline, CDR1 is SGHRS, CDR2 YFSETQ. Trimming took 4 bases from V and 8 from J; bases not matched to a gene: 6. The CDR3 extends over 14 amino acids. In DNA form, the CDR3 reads TGCGCCAGCAGCGCTAGCGGGGGATATGATGAGCAGTTCTTC. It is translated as CASSASGGYDEQFF.